This note documents a single T cell receptor beta chain sequence. Clones were sequenced by immunoSEQ multiplex PCR, and TCRdb holds only the in-frame ones, with some missing. The table includes approximately 140,000 clones, more than 80% detected once. This entry belongs to a study of blood T cell repertoires in COVID-19. CDR1 is SGHNT and CDR2 is YYREEE in the germline V gene (reference sequence). The CDR3 length is 16 residues. The junction had 3 bases not matched to a gene; V was cut back by 2 bases and J by 0 bases. This TCR was sampled from a human donor in a cohort sampled during active COVID-19. Sequenced sample: peripheral blood. The J gene is TRBJ2-5, the V gene TRBV5-4; 11 bases map to TRBD2. Written as DNA, the CDR3 is TGTGCCAGCAGCTTCCAGACTAGCGGGGACCAAGAGACCCAGTACTTC. Its translation: CASSFQTSGDQETQYF.